This T cell receptor beta chain was obtained from a study of T-cell reconstitution after alpha-beta-depleted transplantation in children (dated by TCRdb to 2015 to 2016). Concerning the study at large: Using TCR repertoire profiling, the study quantitatively followed how T-cell immune reconstitution unfolded in children after TCRalphabeta/CD19-depleted allogeneic hematopoietic cell transplantation. What the authors observed across the whole study: The apparently early alphabetaT-cell count recovery about two months after transplant was reportedly dependent on only several hundred rapidly expanded clones derived from non-depleted graft cells. The high TCRbeta diversity at day 60 in some patients was ascribed to recipient T cells and intrathymic progenitors that had survived conditioning. Hyperexpanded clone frequencies declined over subsequent months; after one year, T-cell counts and TCRbeta diversity were mostly attributed to newly produced T cells.

Reading the label with the study, this specimen's treatment or condition is: allogeneic hematopoietic cell transplantation with graft depleted of TCRalphabeta T cells and CD19 B cells. Transplant recipients were children who received TCRalphabeta/CD19-depleted allogeneic hematopoietic cell grafts. The germline V gene supplies CDR1 LGHNA and CDR2 YSLEER. CDR3 length: 15 amino acids, cysteine to phenylalanine. The only DNA kept is the CDR3, 45 bases in frame from the first base. The junction shows trimming of 7 bases on V and 3 bases on J, plus 15 bases between the germline ends. Library prep was done by PCR. Sequencing was carried out with an Illumina HiSeq 2500. Molecular barcoding was employed in the preparation of TCR libraries, with unique molecular identifiers being used to normalize TCRbeta repertoire quantification. TCRdb reprocessing: public reads trimmed at Q25 with fastp, clones called with MiXCR, in-frame beta chains kept. Rows are combined by CDR3 protein, so each entry shows the most common genes and DNA. The sample profile shows around 130,000 distinct CDR3 sequences; around a tenth of them were found once. The ten largest clones take up approximately 25% of the sample.

This clonotype was observed a few times. Its cognate antigen has yet to be identified. One base away there is no much larger clone; base qualities are not given. The chain joins TRBV4-3 to TRBJ2-2; the best D guess is TRBD2, with 6 bases matching. The source is a girl under three years old who had a stem cell transplant for combined immunodeficiency, so the T cells may come from the graft donor. Specimen: PBMCs, mostly from graft donor cells, collected 180 days after TCRalphabeta/CD19-depleted stem cell transplant. Here is the DNA: TGCGCCAGCACCCCTTGGAGGGGATACACCGGGGAGCTGTTTTTT. Translated, this is CASTPWRGYTGELFF.